A selection of T cell receptor beta chains follows, all from one sample in a study of human versus mouse CDR3 diversity and MHC coevolution. The method was immunoSEQ multiplex PCR; TCRdb's version includes in-frame clones alone and lacks a portion of them. Among about 77,000 clones, 85% to 95% were seen once, and the ten largest hold more than 0.13%. Material: naive CD4+ T cells from blood. Receptors were obtained from a person aged 25 to 69 in good health. CDR3s include the opening cysteine and the closing phenylalanine or tryptophan. Each record gives: J gene, clone size, V gene, CDR3 protein. The size of a clone is reported for some rows only, either as once, few or many, or as a class for expanded clones.

TRBJ1-6 | - | TRBV4-2 | CASSQEIRQFYNSPLHF
TRBJ2-1 | - | TRBV11-2 | CASSSGTGGGNEQFF
TRBJ2-7 | - | TRBV6-1 | CASSLGQGTYEQYF
TRBJ2-7 | - | TRBV5-1 | CASSLAQGKVSDYEQYF
TRBJ2-2 | - | TRBV2 | CASRKLAGDGTGELFF
TRBJ1-1 | - | TRBV11-2 | CASSLHSQLPGNTEAFF
TRBJ2-1 | - | TRBV18 | CASSPRLAGNNEQFF
- | - | TRBV7-8 | CASSLAGQGGPEQYF
TRBJ2-2 | - | TRBV2 | CASSVTGSGELFF
TRBJ1-4 | few | TRBV18 | CASSPRADGNEKLFF
TRBJ2-7 | - | TRBV27 | CASSTGTSIFREQYF
TRBJ1-1 | - | TRBV10-2 | CASSAQITEAFF
TRBJ1-6 | once | TRBV18 | CASSLDRFNSPLHF
TRBJ2-3 | - | TRBV5-6 | CASSLQSSGGYTDTQYF
TRBJ1-4 | few | TRBV28 | CASGDYRGTNEKLFF
TRBJ2-1 | once | TRBV4-1 | CASSQATGQGLDEQFF
TRBJ2-1 | - | TRBV6-6 | CASSGDRAYNEQFF
TRBJ1-2 | - | TRBV10-3 | CATIGVGQNGYTF